The clone carrying this T cell receptor (beta chain) was seen many times. No antigen is known for it. The entry originates in a study of blood T cells in healthy people across ages. Trimming took off 6 bases at V and 3 bases at J, with 5 bases between the two ends. The CDR3 sequence is 11 residues long. The germline CDR1 and CDR2 sequences are MNHEY and SMNVEV (reference sequence). A sample-barcoded 5' primer and a J-beta primer mix were used in a second PCR of roughly 6 to 11 cycles. MiXCR, applied by TCRdb to the 5' RACE reads, yields one record per CDR3 protein. The table lists hundreds of thousands of distinct CDR3 sequences, about 34% of them singletons, with 15% in the top ten. Study-wide results and limits: Naive CD4+ cells and diversity were both higher in long-lived donors than in aged donors. With age, beta diversity per million T cells declined roughly linearly, significantly by 30 to 40.

This TCR was sampled from a woman at least 80 years old in good health. The V gene is TRBV27, the J gene TRBJ1-2; no definite D call. The sequenced sample consisted of blood. CDR3 nucleotide sequence: TGTGCCAGCAGGGATTACTATGGCTACACCTTC. This translates into CASRDYYGYTF.